The T cell receptor (beta chain) under discussion was sequenced for a study of T cells after yellow fever vaccination. The overall study: Any fraction with a low cell number was prepared using SMART-Seq v4 Ultra Low Input.

This clonotype was observed a handful of times. 5'RACE template switching generated TCR cDNA, adding a universal primer site and UMIs. A single record per CDR3 protein comes from TCRdb applying MiXCR to the 5' RACE reads. The sample yields around 360,000 distinct CDR3 sequences, about 9.9% seen once. The CDR3 consists of 16 residues. Germline loops: CDR1 SEHNR, CDR2 FQNEAQ (reference sequence). V gave up 4 bases and J gave up 2 bases, with 16 bases separating them. The input for sequencing was PBMCs, taken on the day of the first yellow fever vaccination. V and J are TRBV7-9 and TRBJ2-3, with D perhaps matching TRBD1 (6 bases). The sequence came from a man aged 18-30 years who received the YFV17D yellow fever vaccine. The CDR3 reads CASSSYRAQTTDTQYF. The CDR3 nucleotides are TGTGCCAGCAGCTCGTACAGGGCCCAAACCACAGATACGCAGTATTTT.